This T cell receptor (beta chain) appears in the sequencing data of a study of blood T cell repertoires in COVID-19. About the study: Donors in the United States, Italy and Spain gave samples during acute or convalescent COVID-19. Sources were T cells, B-cell-depleted T cells, or PBMCs; the material itself was cDNA or gDNA.

In the authors' workflow: Reference gene primer amplification in the assay estimated nucleated cell counts. Using immunoSEQ multiplex PCR, the repertoire was profiled, and TCRdb retains in-frame clones only, with some absent. The V and J calls and clone size were taken over from that table, and D and trimming were inferred from the DNA. This table has 110,000 to 150,000 clones, about 80% appearing once. The CDR3 sequence is 15 residues long. After removal of 3 bases from V and 3 bases from J, the junction contained 5 bases not matched to a gene. Germline CDR1 and CDR2: LNHDA and SQIVND (reference sequence).

Material: peripheral blood. This TCR came from a man aged 55 to 70 with acute or convalescent COVID-19. The chain carries TRBV19 and TRBJ1-1; 9 bases fit TRBD1. Here the CDR3 DNA reads TGTGCCAGTAGTATGGGGACAGGGTGGCACACTGAAGCTTTCTTT. Its translation is CASSMGTGWHTEAFF.